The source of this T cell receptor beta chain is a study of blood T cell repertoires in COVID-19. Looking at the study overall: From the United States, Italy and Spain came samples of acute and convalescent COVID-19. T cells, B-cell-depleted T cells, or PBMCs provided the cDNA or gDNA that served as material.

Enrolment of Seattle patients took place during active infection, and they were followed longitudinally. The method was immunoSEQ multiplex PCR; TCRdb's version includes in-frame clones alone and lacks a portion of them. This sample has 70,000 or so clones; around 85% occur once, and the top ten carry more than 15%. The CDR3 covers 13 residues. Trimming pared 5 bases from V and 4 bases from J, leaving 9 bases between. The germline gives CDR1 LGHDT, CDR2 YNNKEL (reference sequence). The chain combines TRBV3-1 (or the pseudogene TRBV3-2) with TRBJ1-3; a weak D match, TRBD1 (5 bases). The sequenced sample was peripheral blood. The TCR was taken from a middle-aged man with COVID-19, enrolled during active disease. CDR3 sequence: CASSLRQGNTIYF. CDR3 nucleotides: TGTGCCAGCAGCTTACGACAGGGAAACACCATATATTTT.